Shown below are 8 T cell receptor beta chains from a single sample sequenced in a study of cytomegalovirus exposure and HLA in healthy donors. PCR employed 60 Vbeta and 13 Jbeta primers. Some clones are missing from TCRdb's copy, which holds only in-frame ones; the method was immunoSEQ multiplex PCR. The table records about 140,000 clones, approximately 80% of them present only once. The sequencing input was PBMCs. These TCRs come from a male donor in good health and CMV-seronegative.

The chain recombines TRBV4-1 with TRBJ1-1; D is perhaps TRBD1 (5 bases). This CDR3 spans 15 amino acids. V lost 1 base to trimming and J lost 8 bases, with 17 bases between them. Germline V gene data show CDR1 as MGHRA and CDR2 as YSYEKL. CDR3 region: CASSQGALSQVEAFF. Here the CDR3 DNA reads TGCGCCAGCAGCCAAGGAGCCTTGTCACAGGTCGAAGCTTTCTTT.

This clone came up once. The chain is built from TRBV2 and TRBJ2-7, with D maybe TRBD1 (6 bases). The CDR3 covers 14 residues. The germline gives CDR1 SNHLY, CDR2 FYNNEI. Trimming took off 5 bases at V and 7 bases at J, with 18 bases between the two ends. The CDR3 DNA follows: TGTGCCAGCAGTCAGGGGCCCTACCTCAGTGAGCAGTACTTC. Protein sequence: CASSQGPYLSEQYF.

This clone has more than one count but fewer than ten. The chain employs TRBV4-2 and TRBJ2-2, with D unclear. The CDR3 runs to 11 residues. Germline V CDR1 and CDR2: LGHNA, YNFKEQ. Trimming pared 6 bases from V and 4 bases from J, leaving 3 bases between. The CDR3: CASSSTGELFF. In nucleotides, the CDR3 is TGTGCCAGCAGTAGCACCGGGGAGCTGTTTTTT.

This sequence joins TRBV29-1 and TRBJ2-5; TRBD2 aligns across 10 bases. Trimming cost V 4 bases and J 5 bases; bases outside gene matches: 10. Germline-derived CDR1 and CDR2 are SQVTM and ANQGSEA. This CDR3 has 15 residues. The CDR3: CSVVPAGGIFETQYF. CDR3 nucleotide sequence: TGCAGCGTTGTCCCAGCGGGGGGGATATTTGAGACCCAGTACTTC.

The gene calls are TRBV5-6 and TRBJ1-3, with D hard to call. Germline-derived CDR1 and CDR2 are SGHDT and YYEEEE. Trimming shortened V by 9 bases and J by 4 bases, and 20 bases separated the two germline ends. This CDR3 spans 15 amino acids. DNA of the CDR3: TGTGCCACCCCCGCAGGTTCTGTATCGGGAAACACCATATATTTT. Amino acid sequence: CATPAGSVSGNTIYF.

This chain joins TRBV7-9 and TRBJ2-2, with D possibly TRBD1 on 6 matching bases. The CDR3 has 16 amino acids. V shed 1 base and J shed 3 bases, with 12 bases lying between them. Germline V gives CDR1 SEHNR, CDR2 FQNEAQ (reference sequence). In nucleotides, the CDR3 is TGTGCCAGCAGCTTAGAGCTGGGGGCGGACACCGGGGAGCTGTTTTTT. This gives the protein CASSLELGADTGELFF.

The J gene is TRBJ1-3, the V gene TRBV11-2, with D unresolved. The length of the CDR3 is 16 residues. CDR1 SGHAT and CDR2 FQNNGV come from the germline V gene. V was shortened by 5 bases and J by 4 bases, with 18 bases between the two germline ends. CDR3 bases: TGTGCCAGCAGCGAGGCGAGCTGGCTCCAGGGAAACACCATATATTTT. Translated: CASSEASWLQGNTIYF.

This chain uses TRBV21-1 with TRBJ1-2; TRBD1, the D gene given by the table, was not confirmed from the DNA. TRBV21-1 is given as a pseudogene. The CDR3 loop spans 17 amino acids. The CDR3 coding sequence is TGTGCCAGCAGCAAAGGGAGGGCGACAGGGACTTCCTATGGCTACACCTTC. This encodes CASSKGRATGTSYGYTF.